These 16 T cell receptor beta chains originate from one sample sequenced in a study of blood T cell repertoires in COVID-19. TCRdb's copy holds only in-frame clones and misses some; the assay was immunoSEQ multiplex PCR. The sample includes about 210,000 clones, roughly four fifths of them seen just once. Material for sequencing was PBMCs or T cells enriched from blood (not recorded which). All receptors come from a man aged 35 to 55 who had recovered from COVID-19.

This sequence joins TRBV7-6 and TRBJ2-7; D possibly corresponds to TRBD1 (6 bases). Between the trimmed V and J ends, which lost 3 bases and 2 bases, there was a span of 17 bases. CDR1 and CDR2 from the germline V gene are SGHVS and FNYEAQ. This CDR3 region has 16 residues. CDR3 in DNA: TGTGCCAGCAGCTTGACAGGACCACCCGTTACCTACGAGCAGTACTTC. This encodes CASSLTGPPVTYEQYF. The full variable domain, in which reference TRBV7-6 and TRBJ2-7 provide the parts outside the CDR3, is GAGVSQSPRYKVTKRGQDVALRCDPISGHVSLYWYRQALGQGPEFLTYFNYEAQQDKSGLPNDRFSAERPEGSISTLTIQRTEQRDSAMYRCASSLTGPPVTYEQYFGPGTRLTVT.

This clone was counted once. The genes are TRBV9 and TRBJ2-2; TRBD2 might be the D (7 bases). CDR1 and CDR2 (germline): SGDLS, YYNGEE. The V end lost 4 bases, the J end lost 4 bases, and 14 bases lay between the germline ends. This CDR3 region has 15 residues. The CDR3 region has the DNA TGTGCCAGCAGCCCCGAGGGGGGGAGCACCGGGGAGCTGTTTTTT. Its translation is CASSPEGGSTGELFF.

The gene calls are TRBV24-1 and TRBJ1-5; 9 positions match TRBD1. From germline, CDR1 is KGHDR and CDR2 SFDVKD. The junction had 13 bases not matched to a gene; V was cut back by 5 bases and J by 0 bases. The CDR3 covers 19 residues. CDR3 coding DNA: TGTGCCACCAGTGGACCGGACAGGGGCGCCCACTATAGCAATCAGCCCCAGCATTTT. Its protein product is CATSGPDRGAHYSNQPQHF.

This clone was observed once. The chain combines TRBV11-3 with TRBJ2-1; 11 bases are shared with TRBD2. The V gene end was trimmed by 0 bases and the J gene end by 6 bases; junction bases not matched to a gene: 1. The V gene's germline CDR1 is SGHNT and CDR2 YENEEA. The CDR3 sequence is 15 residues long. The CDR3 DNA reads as TGTGCCAGCAGCTTAGAAGGACTAGCGGGCAATGAGCAGTTCTTC. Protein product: CASSLEGLAGNEQFF. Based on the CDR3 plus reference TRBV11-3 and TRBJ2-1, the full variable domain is EAGVVQSPRYKIIEKKQPVAFWCNPISGHNTLYWYLQNLGQGPELLIRYENEEAVDDSQLPKDRFSAERLKGVDSTLKIQPAELGDSAVYLCASSLEGLAGNEQFFGPGTRLTVL.

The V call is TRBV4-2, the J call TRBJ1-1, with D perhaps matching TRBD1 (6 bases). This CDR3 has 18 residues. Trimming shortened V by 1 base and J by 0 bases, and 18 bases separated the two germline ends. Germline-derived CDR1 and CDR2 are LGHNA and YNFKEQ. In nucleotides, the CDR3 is TGTGCCAGCAGCCAAGCCACAGGGACCTCGGGCATGAACACTGAAGCTTTCTTT. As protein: CASSQATGTSGMNTEAFF.

The CDR3 is CSSRGPMNTEAFF. In nucleotides, the CDR3 is TGCAGCAGTAGGGGTCCCATGAACACTGAAGCTTTCTTT. V is TRBV29-1 and J is TRBJ1-1, with D maybe TRBD1 (5 bases). The CDR3 is made up of 13 amino acids. CDR1 is SQVTM and CDR2 is ANQGSEA in the germline V gene. The V gene lost 8 bases and the J gene lost 0 bases, with 13 bases spanning the gap.

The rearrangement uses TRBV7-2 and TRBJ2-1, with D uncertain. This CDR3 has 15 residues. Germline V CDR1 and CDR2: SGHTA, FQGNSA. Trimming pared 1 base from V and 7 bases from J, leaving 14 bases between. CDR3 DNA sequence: TGTGCCAGCAGCTTAGACTGGGCTACTGGGAATGAGCAGTTCTTC. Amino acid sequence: CASSLDWATGNEQFF.

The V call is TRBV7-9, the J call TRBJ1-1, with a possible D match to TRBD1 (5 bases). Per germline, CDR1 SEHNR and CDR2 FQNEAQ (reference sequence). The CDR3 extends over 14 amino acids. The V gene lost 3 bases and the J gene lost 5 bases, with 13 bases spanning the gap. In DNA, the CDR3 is TGTGCCAGCAGCTTCTCGGGGGGTAGGACTGAAGCTTTCTTT. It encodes CASSFSGGRTEAFF. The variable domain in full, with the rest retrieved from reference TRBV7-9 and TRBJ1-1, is DTGVSQNPRHKITKRGQNVTFRCDPISEHNRLYWYRQTLGQGPEFLTYFQNEAQLEKSRLLSDRFSAERPKGSFSTLEIQRTEQGDSAMYLCASSFSGGRTEAFFGQGTRLTVV.

The CDR3 nucleotides read TGTGCCAGTACAAACGGGGGGGCGTTCTACAATGAGCAGTTCTTC. Translated: CASTNGGAFYNEQFF. The chain uses TRBV19 and TRBJ2-1, with 8 positions matching TRBD2. The CDR3 length is 15 residues. From germline, CDR1 is LNHDA and CDR2 SQIVND (reference sequence). Trimming took 7 bases from V and 3 from J; bases not matched to a gene: 8.

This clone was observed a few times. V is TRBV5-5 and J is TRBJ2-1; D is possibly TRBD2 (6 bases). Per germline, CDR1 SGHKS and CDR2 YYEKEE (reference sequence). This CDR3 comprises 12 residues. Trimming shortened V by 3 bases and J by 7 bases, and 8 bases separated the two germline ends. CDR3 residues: CASSSGLNEQFF. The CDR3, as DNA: TGTGCCAGCAGCTCCGGACTAAATGAGCAGTTCTTC.

CDR3 region: CASSAYSNYEQYF. The CDR3 DNA follows: TGTGCCAGCAGCGCCTATAGTAACTACGAGCAGTACTTC. The chain links TRBV7-9 to TRBJ2-7; D call uncertain. Trimming left V 5 bases short and J 3 bases short, with 11 bases between. The CDR3 consists of 13 residues. The germline gives CDR1 SEHNR, CDR2 FQNEAQ (reference sequence). The full variable domain, in which reference TRBV7-9 and TRBJ2-7 provide the parts outside the CDR3, is DTGVSQNPRHKITKRGQNVTFRCDPISEHNRLYWYRQTLGQGPEFLTYFQNEAQLEKSRLLSDRFSAERPKGSFSTLEIQRTEQGDSAMYLCASSAYSNYEQYFGPGTRLTVT.

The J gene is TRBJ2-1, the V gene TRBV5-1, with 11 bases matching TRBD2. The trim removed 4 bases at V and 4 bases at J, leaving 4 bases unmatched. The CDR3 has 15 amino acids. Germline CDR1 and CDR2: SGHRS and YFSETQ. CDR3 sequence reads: CASSPRLAGYNEQFF. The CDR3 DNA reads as TGCGCCAGCAGCCCGAGACTAGCGGGGTACAATGAGCAGTTCTTC.

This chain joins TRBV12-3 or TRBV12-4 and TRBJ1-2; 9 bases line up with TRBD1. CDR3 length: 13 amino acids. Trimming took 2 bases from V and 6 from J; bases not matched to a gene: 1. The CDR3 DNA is TGTGCCAGCAGTTTACGGGACAGGGATGGCTACACCTTC. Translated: CASSLRDRDGYTF.

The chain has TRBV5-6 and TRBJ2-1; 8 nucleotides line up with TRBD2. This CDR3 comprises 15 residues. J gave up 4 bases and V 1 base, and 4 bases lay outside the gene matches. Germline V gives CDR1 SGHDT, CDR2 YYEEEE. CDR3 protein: CASSLLSGTYNEQFF. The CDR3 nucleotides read TGTGCCAGCAGCTTGCTTAGCGGGACATACAATGAGCAGTTCTTC. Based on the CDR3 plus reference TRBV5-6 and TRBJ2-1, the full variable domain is DAGVTQSPTHLIKTRGQQVTLRCSPKSGHDTVSWYQQALGQGPQFIFQYYEEEERQRGNFPDRFSGHQFPNYSSELNVNALLLGDSALYLCASSLLSGTYNEQFFGPGTRLTVL.

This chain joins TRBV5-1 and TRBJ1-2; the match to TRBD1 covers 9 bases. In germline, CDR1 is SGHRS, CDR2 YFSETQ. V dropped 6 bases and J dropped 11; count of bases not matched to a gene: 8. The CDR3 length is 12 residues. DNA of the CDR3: TGCGCCAGCAACCCGGGACAGGGTTATTACACCTTC. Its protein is CASNPGQGYYTF.

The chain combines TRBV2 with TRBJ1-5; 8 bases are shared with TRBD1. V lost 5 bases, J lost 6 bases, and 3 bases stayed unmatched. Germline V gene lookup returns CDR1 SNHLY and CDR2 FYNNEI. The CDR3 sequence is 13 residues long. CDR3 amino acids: CASSRTGFQPQHF. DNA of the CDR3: TGTGCCAGCAGTCGGACAGGGTTTCAGCCCCAGCATTTT.